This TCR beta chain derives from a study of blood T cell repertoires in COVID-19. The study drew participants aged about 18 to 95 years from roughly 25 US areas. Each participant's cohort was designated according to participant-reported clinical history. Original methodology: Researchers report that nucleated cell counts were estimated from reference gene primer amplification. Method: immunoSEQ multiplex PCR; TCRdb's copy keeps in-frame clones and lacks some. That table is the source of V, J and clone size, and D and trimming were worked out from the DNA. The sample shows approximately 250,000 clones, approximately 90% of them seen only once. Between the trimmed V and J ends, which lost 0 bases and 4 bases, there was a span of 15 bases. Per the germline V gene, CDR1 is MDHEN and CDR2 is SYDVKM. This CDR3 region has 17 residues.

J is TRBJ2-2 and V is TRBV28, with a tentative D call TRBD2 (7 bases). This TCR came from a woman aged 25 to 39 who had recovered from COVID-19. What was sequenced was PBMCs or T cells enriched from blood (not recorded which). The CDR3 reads CASSLWGAAGATGELFF. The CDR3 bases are TGTGCCAGCAGTTTATGGGGAGCGGCGGGGGCCACCGGGGAGCTGTTTTTT.